Included here is one T cell receptor beta chain sequence, with context. There is no known antigen for this receptor. One base away there is no much larger clone; base qualities are not given. This entry comes from a study of blood T cell repertoires in COVID-19 (dated by TCRdb to 2020 to 2021). For context, the study as a whole: Samples from collaborators originated in the United States, Italy and Spain and spanned both the acute and convalescent phases of COVID-19. The samples were drawn from the first 160 participants of the ongoing ImmuneRACE study and from 1,200 or so subjects provided by 6 global collaborators. Where available, HLA class I and class II types were taken from metadata supplied by the sample provider and were not determined by assay-based typing. The repertoires were made available in a free public database intended to serve as a resource for research on the immune response to SARS-CoV-2. Deeply sampled blood TCRbeta repertoires from subjects exposed to, actively infected with, or recovered from COVID-19 were included in the dataset. Sample metadata almost always included a de-identified subject ID, COVID-19 status, age in years and sex. The material from the prospective study consisted of cDNA or gDNA derived from T cells, B-cell-depleted T cells, or PBMCs.

The immunoSEQ Assay, a bias-controlled multiplex PCR, was used to amplify TCRbeta CDR3 regions from genomic DNA. Processing in the source paper ran as follows. The number of nucleated cells in each sample was estimated by amplification of reference gene primers within the assay. Sequence reads were collapsed and filtered to measure the absolute abundance of every unique TCRbeta CDR3 rearrangement. For each sample, productive Simpson clonality was calculated as the square root of Simpson's diversity index over productive rearrangements. TCRdb took this table from immuneACCESS and kept in-frame rearrangements with V and J called. Such tables lack part of the clones; where checked against another copy, unresolved V genes explain under half of the gap, and the rest is unexplained. V and J calls and clone size are copied from that table; D and trimming were computed from the DNA. Within this sample are approximately 90,000 clones, with 60% to 80% of them counted one time only. The biggest ten clones account for approximately 14% of the sample.

CDR1 and CDR2, looked up from the germline V gene (reference sequence), are SSHAT and FNYEAQ. Including the terminal cysteine and phenylalanine, the CDR3 comprises 16 residues. Here the CDR3 DNA is all that survives: 48 bases in frame from base 1. Compared with germline, V lacks 5 bases and J lacks 2 bases; bases without a gene match: 11. Study-wide findings and limitations: The amount of clinical and demographic metadata varied by source and participant and was provided uncurated.

Each collaborating institution followed its own protocols to collect whole blood in K2EDTA tubes. For TCRbeta analysis, collaborators shipped samples as frozen whole blood, isolated PBMCs, or DNA extracted from either of those sample types. The sequence came from a woman of 80 years or more with acute or convalescent COVID-19. Sequenced input: peripheral blood. Rearrangement joined TRBV7-7 to TRBJ2-5, and TRBD2 aligns with 7 junction nucleotides. The sequenced DNA: TGTGCCAGCAGCCCCGCCGGGACGGGGGGTCAAGAGACCCAGTACTTC. It translates to CASSPAGTGGQETQYF.